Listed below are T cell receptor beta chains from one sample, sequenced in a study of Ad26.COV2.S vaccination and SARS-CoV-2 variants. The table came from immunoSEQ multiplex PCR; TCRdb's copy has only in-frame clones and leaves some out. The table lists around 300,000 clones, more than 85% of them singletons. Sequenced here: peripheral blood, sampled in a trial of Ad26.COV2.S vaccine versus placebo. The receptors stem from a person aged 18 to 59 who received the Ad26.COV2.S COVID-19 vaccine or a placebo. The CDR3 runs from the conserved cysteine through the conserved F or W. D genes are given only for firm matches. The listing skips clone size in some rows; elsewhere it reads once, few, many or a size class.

CDR3 DNA: TGTGCCAGCAGTTACTTTCGGGGGCCTGGGGCCAACGTCCTGACTTTC
CDR3 protein: CASSYFRGPGANVLTF
V gene: TRBV6-5
clone size: -
J gene: TRBJ2-6
D gene: -

CDR3 DNA: TGTGCCAGTAGTTTGGGAGGATCCGAGCAGTACTTC
CDR3 protein: CASSLGGSEQYF
V gene: TRBV19
clone size: -
J gene: TRBJ2-7
D gene: -

CDR3 DNA: TGTGCCAGCAGCGTAGGACTAGCGGGGGTCAATGAGCAGTTCTTC
CDR3 protein: CASSVGLAGVNEQFF
V gene: TRBV9
clone size: -
J gene: TRBJ2-1
D gene: TRBD2

CDR3 DNA: TGCAGCGTTGGGGGCGGGACAGGCACCTACGAGCAGTACTTC
CDR3 protein: CSVGGGTGTYEQYF
V gene: TRBV29-1
clone size: -
J gene: TRBJ2-7
D gene: TRBD1

CDR3 DNA: TGTGCCAGCAGCGCCCGACAGGGGGGCAATGAGCAGTTCTTC
CDR3 protein: CASSARQGGNEQFF
V gene: TRBV13
clone size: -
J gene: TRBJ2-1
D gene: TRBD1

CDR3 DNA: TGTGCCAGCAGCTTAGGTCCAGGGGTGGCCTACGAGCAGTACTTC
CDR3 protein: CASSLGPGVAYEQYF
V gene: TRBV11-2
clone size: -
J gene: TRBJ2-7
D gene: -

CDR3 DNA: TGTGCCAGCAGTTACCTCAGGGAGCAGTACTTC
CDR3 protein: CASSYLREQYF
V gene: TRBV6-2/TRBV6-3
clone size: -
J gene: TRBJ2-7
D gene: -

CDR3 DNA: TGTGCCAGCAGCCCCACATCTGGACTAGGAAGAGGGTACAATGAGCAGTTCTTC
CDR3 protein: CASSPTSGLGRGYNEQFF
V gene: TRBV13
clone size: -
J gene: TRBJ2-1
D gene: TRBD2

CDR3 DNA: TGTGCCAGCAGCGTAGGGGACAAGACCTACGAGCAGTACTTC
CDR3 protein: CASSVGDKTYEQYF
V gene: TRBV9
clone size: -
J gene: TRBJ2-7
D gene: -

CDR3 DNA: TGTGCCAGCAGGGGACAGGGGGGAGCTCTATACGAGCAGTACTTC
CDR3 protein: CASRGQGGALYEQYF
V gene: TRBV2
clone size: -
J gene: TRBJ2-7
D gene: TRBD1

CDR3 DNA: TGCAGCGGGCGGGACAGGGTGAACACTGAAGCTTTCTTT
CDR3 protein: CSGRDRVNTEAFF
V gene: TRBV29-1
clone size: -
J gene: TRBJ1-1
D gene: TRBD1

CDR3 DNA: TGCGCCAGCAGCACCGGACAGGGGGTATTCTATGGCTACACCTTC
CDR3 protein: CASSTGQGVFYGYTF
V gene: TRBV5-1
clone size: once
J gene: TRBJ1-2
D gene: TRBD1

CDR3 DNA: TGTGCCAGCAGTGAAGCGGCAGGGACAACTCAAGAGACCCAGTACTTC
CDR3 protein: CASSEAAGTTQETQYF
V gene: TRBV6-1
clone size: once
J gene: TRBJ2-5
D gene: -

CDR3 DNA: TGTGCCAGCAGTTTATACTCAGGGGAGAAACTGTTTTTT
CDR3 protein: CASSLYSGEKLFF
V gene: TRBV28
clone size: -
J gene: TRBJ1-4
D gene: -

CDR3 DNA: TGTGCCAGCAGTTTCTCGACTAGCGGGAGGGGACTAGCCAAAAACATTCAGTACTTC
CDR3 protein: CASSFSTSGRGLAKNIQYF
V gene: TRBV6-2/TRBV6-3
clone size: -
J gene: TRBJ2-4
D gene: TRBD2

CDR3 DNA: TGTGCCAGCAGCCAAGTCGGGGGGAACACTGAAGCTTTCTTT
CDR3 protein: CASSQVGGNTEAFF
V gene: TRBV3-1/TRBV3-2
clone size: -
J gene: TRBJ1-1
D gene: -

CDR3 DNA: TGTGCCAGCAGCTTAACGGGACTAGCATCTGAGCAGTTCTTC
CDR3 protein: CASSLTGLASEQFF
V gene: TRBV11-3
clone size: -
J gene: TRBJ2-1
D gene: TRBD2

CDR3 DNA: TGTGCCAGCAACCGTCTGGGAGCTTATTCACCCCTCCACTTT
CDR3 protein: CASNRLGAYSPLHF
V gene: TRBV2
clone size: -
J gene: TRBJ1-6
D gene: -

CDR3 DNA: TGTGCCAGCAGCTTAGAGCAGGGAGCCGGGGAGCTGTTTTTT
CDR3 protein: CASSLEQGAGELFF
V gene: TRBV11-3
clone size: -
J gene: TRBJ2-2
D gene: -

CDR3 DNA: TGTGCCAGCAGTGAAGCCCCGGCAGGATTTTATAGCAATCAGCCCCAGCATTTT
CDR3 protein: CASSEAPAGFYSNQPQHF
V gene: TRBV2
clone size: -
J gene: TRBJ1-5
D gene: -

CDR3 DNA: TGTGCCAGCAGCCCGCGGGACAGGGTAACCGGCTACACCTTC
CDR3 protein: CASSPRDRVTGYTF
V gene: TRBV5-4
clone size: -
J gene: TRBJ1-2
D gene: TRBD1

CDR3 DNA: TGTGCCAGCAGCTTGGCGAGACAGGGGGAAGAGACCCAGTACTTC
CDR3 protein: CASSLARQGEETQYF
V gene: TRBV5-4
clone size: -
J gene: TRBJ2-5
D gene: TRBD1

CDR3 DNA: TGTGCCAGCAGCTTTTCCGGGACAGCCTATAACTATGGCTACACCTTC
CDR3 protein: CASSFSGTAYNYGYTF
V gene: TRBV5-6
clone size: -
J gene: TRBJ1-2
D gene: TRBD1

CDR3 DNA: TGTGCCAGTAGTATAGCGGCAGTGGGGGACACTGAAGCTTTCTTT
CDR3 protein: CASSIAAVGDTEAFF
V gene: TRBV19
clone size: -
J gene: TRBJ1-1
D gene: -

CDR3 DNA: TGCAGCGTTGGCGTAGACTACGAGCAGTACTTC
CDR3 protein: CSVGVDYEQYF
V gene: TRBV29-1
clone size: -
J gene: TRBJ2-7
D gene: -

CDR3 DNA: TGTGCCAGCAGCGTAGGCGGAGGGACGACTTACAATGAGCAGTTCTTC
CDR3 protein: CASSVGGGTTYNEQFF
V gene: TRBV9
clone size: -
J gene: TRBJ2-1
D gene: -

CDR3 DNA: TGTGCCAGCAGTTTAAGATCCGCCGGGGATCTATACAATGAGCAGTTCTTC
CDR3 protein: CASSLRSAGDLYNEQFF
V gene: TRBV28
clone size: -
J gene: TRBJ2-1
D gene: -

CDR3 DNA: TGCGCCAGCAGCCAAACTCTAAAGCATTTT
CDR3 protein: CASSQTLKHF
V gene: TRBV5-1
clone size: once
J gene: TRBJ1-5
D gene: -

CDR3 DNA: TGTGCCAGCAGTTTACGATCGAATGAAAAACTGTTTTTT
CDR3 protein: CASSLRSNEKLFF
V gene: TRBV6-5
clone size: -
J gene: TRBJ1-4
D gene: -

CDR3 DNA: TGCGCCAGCCAACGACAGCGAATGGACACCGGGGAGCTGTTTTTT
CDR3 protein: CASQRQRMDTGELFF
V gene: TRBV4-3
clone size: few
J gene: TRBJ2-2
D gene: -

CDR3 DNA: TGTGCCAGCAGCCCTTTCGCGGGGGGGCCGGGCAATGAGCAGTTCTTC
CDR3 protein: CASSPFAGGPGNEQFF
V gene: TRBV11-2
clone size: -
J gene: TRBJ2-1
D gene: TRBD2

CDR3 DNA: TGCGCCAGCAGAGCACAGGGGAGGGGAGCAGAGACCCAGTACTTC
CDR3 protein: CASRAQGRGAETQYF
V gene: TRBV5-1
clone size: -
J gene: TRBJ2-5
D gene: -

CDR3 DNA: TGTGCCAGTTCTAGCGGGGGCATCGATGAGCAGTTCTTC
CDR3 protein: CASSSGGIDEQFF
V gene: TRBV19
clone size: few
J gene: TRBJ2-1
D gene: TRBD2

CDR3 DNA: TGTGCCATCAGTGAGACCGGGACCACTGAAGCTTTCTTT
CDR3 protein: CAISETGTTEAFF
V gene: TRBV10-3
clone size: -
J gene: TRBJ1-1
D gene: -

CDR3 DNA: TGTGCCAGCAGTGCGGGACAGAGAAGCACAGATACGCAGTATTTT
CDR3 protein: CASSAGQRSTDTQYF
V gene: TRBV2
clone size: -
J gene: TRBJ2-3
D gene: TRBD1

CDR3 DNA: TGTGCCAGCACCTCGGGAGGGGCCCTATATGGCTACACCTTC
CDR3 protein: CASTSGGALYGYTF
V gene: TRBV28
clone size: -
J gene: TRBJ1-2
D gene: -

CDR3 DNA: TGTGCCTGGATGAGGGACTCTCACTCCTACGAGCAGTACTTC
CDR3 protein: CAWMRDSHSYEQYF
V gene: TRBV30
clone size: -
J gene: TRBJ2-7
D gene: -

CDR3 DNA: TGTGCCAGCAGTTACTCCAGGAGGACTGAAGCTTTCTTT
CDR3 protein: CASSYSRRTEAFF
V gene: TRBV6-5
clone size: -
J gene: TRBJ1-1
D gene: -

CDR3 DNA: TGTGCCAGCTCACCAAGGACAGAGAGAAAGGGTGGCTACACCTTC
CDR3 protein: CASSPRTERKGGYTF
V gene: TRBV18
clone size: -
J gene: TRBJ1-2
D gene: -